Below, 25 T cell receptor beta chains from the same sample are listed, as sequenced in a study of T cell responses to AZD1222 COVID-19 vaccine. The method was immunoSEQ multiplex PCR; TCRdb's version includes in-frame clones alone and lacks a portion of them. This table holds 150,000 to 200,000 clones, over 80% found once. The input for sequencing was peripheral blood, taken on day 0 of AZD1222 vaccination. The receptors originated from an adult in good health.

The rearrangement joins TRBV2 to TRBJ1-2; 9 positions match TRBD1. With 6 bases clipped from V and 3 bases from J, the junction kept 5 bases outside the gene matches. Looked up from germline, CDR1 is SNHLY and CDR2 is FYNNEI. The CDR3 is 14 amino acids. This CDR3 is CASRAGQGHYGYTF. The CDR3 nucleotides read TGTGCCAGCAGGGCGGGACAGGGCCACTATGGCTACACCTTC.

V gene TRBV2 combines with J gene TRBJ2-3, with 7 nucleotides matching TRBD2. This CDR3 comprises 14 residues. J gave up 7 bases and V 7 bases, and 11 bases lay outside the gene matches. The germline V gene has CDR1 SNHLY and CDR2 FYNNEI. CDR3 amino acids: CASISGTILNTQYF. In DNA form, the CDR3 reads TGTGCCAGCATCAGCGGGACTATATTAAATACGCAGTATTTT.

J is TRBJ2-7 and V is TRBV6-5; 9 nucleotides match TRBD2. The CDR3 has 15 residues. CDR1 MNHEY and CDR2 SVGAGI come from the germline V gene. V shed 6 bases, J shed 1 base, and the junction held 7 bases outside the gene matches. CDR3 protein: CASSRTSDASYEQYF. In DNA form, the CDR3 reads TGTGCCAGCAGCCGGACTAGCGATGCTTCCTACGAGCAGTACTTC.

The chain is built from TRBV12-3 or TRBV12-4 and TRBJ2-7; the match to TRBD1 covers 9 bases. Unmatched junction bases numbered 4, after V lost 6 bases and J lost 7 bases. The CDR3 totals 12 residues. The DNA for the CDR3 is TGTGCCAGCAGACAGGGGGCCAGAGAGCAGTACTTC. It encodes CASRQGAREQYF.

This clone was found once. The chain links TRBV19 to TRBJ1-2; TRBD1 matches 8 bases. Germline V lookup: CDR1 LNHDA, CDR2 SQIVND (reference sequence). V trimming: 2 bases; J trimming: 4 bases; junction bases outside the gene matches: 9. The CDR3 totals 16 residues. The CDR3 DNA reads TGTGCCAGTAGTATATCGGGGACAGGTATCCTCTATGGCTACACCTTC. Its translation: CASSISGTGILYGYTF.

The chain combines TRBV6-5 with TRBJ1-5, with D perhaps TRBD1 (5 bases). Germline V CDR1 and CDR2: MNHEY, SVGAGI. The CDR3 spans 13 residues. Trimming took 2 bases from V and 6 from J, leaving 8 bases between them. The CDR3 sequence is CASSYDRGQPQHF. Written as DNA, the CDR3 is TGTGCCAGCAGTTACGATAGGGGTCAGCCCCAGCATTTT.

The chain is built from TRBV11-2 and TRBJ2-2; unclear D gene. The germline V gene encodes CDR1 SGHAT and CDR2 FQNNGV. V dropped 1 base and J dropped 6 bases, with 6 bases sitting between them. The CDR3 is 13 amino acids. CDR3 region: CASSLVFSGELFF. The CDR3 nucleotides are TGTGCCAGCAGCTTAGTGTTCTCCGGGGAGCTGTTTTTT.

With regard to this clone: Other DNA variants within this sample encode the same CDR3. The gene calls are TRBV6-5 and TRBJ1-1, with a possible D match to TRBD1 (5 bases). Germline V gene sequence: CDR1 MNHEY, CDR2 SVGAGI. Trimming took 7 bases from V and 0 from J, leaving 9 bases between them. The CDR3 has 13 residues. CDR3 sequence reads: CASKTGLNTEAFF. CDR3 bases: TGTGCCAGCAAGACGGGACTGAACACTGAAGCTTTCTTT.

The V gene is TRBV18, the J gene TRBJ1-1; the D is unclear. Per the germline V gene, CDR1 is KGHSH and CDR2 is LQKENI. The CDR3 runs to 13 residues. V was shortened by 2 bases and J by 6 bases, with 10 bases between the two germline ends. The DNA for the CDR3 is TGTGCCAGCTCACCAAGTCCAGACCCTGAAGCTTTCTTT. Translated, it gives CASSPSPDPEAFF.

V is TRBV5-1 and J is TRBJ1-4; tentatively, D is TRBD1 (5 bases). The V and J ends lost 5 bases and 3 bases respectively, with 11 bases between them. This CDR3 comprises 14 residues. Germline CDR1 SGHRS, CDR2 YFSETQ. CDR3 amino acids: CASREGTPNEKLFF. The CDR3 nucleotides read TGCGCCAGCAGGGAGGGGACCCCTAATGAAAAACTGTTTTTT.

This clone was counted once. The CDR3 coding sequence is TGTGCCAGCAGCCCCCAAGGGCGGGGGGTTTACAATGAGCAGTTCTTC. Translation gives CASSPQGRGVYNEQFF. V and J are TRBV5-4 and TRBJ2-1; TRBD2 matches 8 bases. Germline V gene sequence: CDR1 SGHNT, CDR2 YYREEE (reference sequence). This CDR3 comprises 16 residues. Trimming removed 4 bases from V and 4 bases from J; junction bases left unmatched: 10.

V usage is TRBV6-5 and J usage is TRBJ1-1; a weak D match, TRBD1 (5 bases). The CDR3 has 15 amino acids. V lost 0 bases, J lost 4 bases, and 12 bases lay in between. Germline V CDR1 and CDR2: MNHEY, SVGAGI. The CDR3 sequence is CASSYSRGLGTEAFF. The CDR3 coding sequence is TGTGCCAGCAGTTACTCGAGGGGCCTCGGCACTGAAGCTTTCTTT.

The chain employs TRBV28 and TRBJ1-4; possibly TRBD1 for D (5 bases). The V gene's germline CDR1 is MDHEN and CDR2 SYDVKM. This CDR3 contains 14 residues. Trimming left V 3 bases short and J 11 bases short, with 16 bases between. The CDR3, as DNA: TGTGCCAGCAGTTTGGTGGGGACGCCAACTAAACTGTTTTTT. Translating gives CASSLVGTPTKLFF.

The chain has TRBV2 and TRBJ1-2; 10 bases are shared with TRBD1. This CDR3 region has 14 residues. V dropped 7 bases and J dropped 5; count of bases not matched to a gene: 7. Looked up from germline, CDR1 is SNHLY and CDR2 is FYNNEI. The CDR3 loop is CASNRDRGVYGYTF. CDR3 DNA sequence: TGTGCCAGCAACCGGGACAGGGGTGTTTATGGCTACACCTTC.

This chain joins TRBV28 and TRBJ2-1; D ambiguous. V lost 5 bases, J lost 0 bases, and 8 bases lay in between. This CDR3 spans 14 amino acids. Germline lookup yields CDR1 MDHEN and CDR2 SYDVKM. The CDR3 coding sequence is TGTGCCAGCAGTCCCTGGCTCTCCTACAATGAGCAGTTCTTC. Translating gives CASSPWLSYNEQFF.

The chain has TRBV2 and TRBJ2-2, with TRBD1 as a possible D gene (6 bases). The CDR3 has 15 amino acids. Germline V gene data show CDR1 as SNHLY and CDR2 as FYNNEI. Deletions cut 5 bases from V and 1 base from J, with 11 bases between. Written as DNA, the CDR3 is TGTGCCAGCAGTACCAGGACAGTGAACACCGGGGAGCTGTTTTTT. Its protein is CASSTRTVNTGELFF.

This clone showed up just once. The chain has TRBV7-2 and TRBJ2-1, with D unresolved. V lost 5 bases to trimming and J lost 0 bases, with 11 bases between them. The length of the CDR3 is 15 residues. Germline V gene data show CDR1 as SGHTA and CDR2 as FQGNSA. CDR3 DNA sequence: TGTGCCAGCAGCGCGGAACTCCCCTCCTACAATGAGCAGTTCTTC. It encodes CASSAELPSYNEQFF.

This chain links TRBV7-9 with TRBJ1-2; tentative D call: TRBD1 (5 bases). Between the trimmed V and J ends, which lost 7 bases and 3 bases, there was a span of 12 bases. The CDR3 totals 13 residues. Germline lookup yields CDR1 SEHNR and CDR2 FQNEAQ (reference sequence). The chain's CDR3 is CASTQRGDYGYTF. As DNA, the CDR3 is TGTGCCAGCACCCAAAGGGGAGACTATGGCTACACCTTC.

This clone occurred a few times. The V gene is TRBV25-1, the J gene TRBJ2-2, with a possible D match to TRBD2 (5 bases). Germline-derived CDR1 and CDR2 are MGHDK and SYGVNS. The CDR3 loop spans 16 amino acids. Trimming removed 3 bases from V and 0 bases from J, with 11 bases in between. The CDR3 loop reads CASSDFGLSNTGELFF. In DNA form, the CDR3 reads TGTGCCAGCAGTGATTTCGGACTTTCGAACACCGGGGAGCTGTTTTTT.

V gene TRBV7-2 combines with J gene TRBJ1-2; tentatively, D is TRBD1 (5 bases). CDR1 and CDR2 from the germline V gene are SGHTA and FQGNSA. This CDR3 has 16 amino acids. Between the trimmed V and J ends, which lost 5 bases and 1 base, there was a span of 17 bases. CDR3 sequence (DNA): TGTGCCAGCAGCCCCAAGGCCGGGGGTGTTAACTATGGCTACACCTTC. Translation gives CASSPKAGGVNYGYTF. Using reference TRBV7-2 and TRBJ1-2 for the parts outside the CDR3, the full variable domain is GAGVSQSPSNKVTEKGKDVELRCDPISGHTALYWYRQSLGQGLEFLIYFQGNSAPDKSGLPSDRFSAERTGGSVSTLTIQRTQQEDSAVYLCASSPKAGGVNYGYTFGSGTRLTVV.

Only one count was recorded for this clone. The chain has TRBV18 and TRBJ2-1, with D maybe TRBD2 (6 bases). Germline V gene sequence: CDR1 KGHSH, CDR2 LQKENI. This CDR3 is 16 amino acids long. With 3 bases removed from V and 0 bases from J, the gap between germline ends came to 12 bases. The chain's CDR3 is CASSPLDGSSYNEQFF. The CDR3 region has the DNA TGTGCCAGCTCACCCTTGGACGGGAGCTCCTACAATGAGCAGTTCTTC.

This rearrangement joins TRBV2 to TRBJ1-1, with D hard to call. The CDR3 extends over 14 amino acids. Looked up from germline, CDR1 is SNHLY and CDR2 is FYNNEI. The V end was cut by 8 bases, the J end by 1 base, with 14 bases between. The CDR3 coding sequence is TGTGCCAGCCGACCTGAGGCTGGGAACACTGAAGCTTTCTTT. It encodes CASRPEAGNTEAFF. Based on the CDR3 plus reference TRBV2 and TRBJ1-1, the full variable domain is EPEVTQTPSHQVTQMGQEVILRCVPISNHLYFYWYRQILGQKVEFLVSFYNNEISEKSEIFDDQFSVERPDGSNFTLKIRSTKLEDSAMYFCASRPEAGNTEAFFGQGTRLTVV.

This chain links TRBV6-5 with TRBJ2-7; unclear D gene. Looked up from germline, CDR1 is MNHEY and CDR2 is SVGAGI. Trimming removed 8 bases from V and 4 bases from J, with 6 bases in between. CDR3 length equals 10 residues. In DNA form, the CDR3 reads TGTGCCAGCGGCCCATACGAGCAGTACTTC. Its translation is CASGPYEQYF.

The genes are TRBV5-5 and TRBJ2-2; D could derive from TRBD1 or TRBD2 (5 bases each). Germline assignment: CDR1 SGHKS and CDR2 YYEKEE (reference sequence). With 2 bases removed from V and 1 base from J, the gap between germline ends came to 15 bases. The CDR3 is 17 residues long. The CDR3: CASSFKPGTENTGELFF. DNA for the CDR3: TGTGCCAGCAGCTTCAAACCCGGGACCGAGAACACCGGGGAGCTGTTTTTT.

This chain joins TRBV4-2 and TRBJ1-5; D perhaps matches TRBD1 (5 bases). The germline V and J ends were trimmed by 4 bases and 4 bases, with 17 bases remaining between them. Germline V gene lookup returns CDR1 LGHNA and CDR2 YNFKEQ. The CDR3 sequence is 16 residues long. CDR3 region: CASSPIGAQDNQPQHF. The CDR3 DNA reads TGTGCCAGCAGCCCCATAGGGGCGCAGGATAATCAGCCCCAGCATTTT.